This T cell receptor beta chain was sequenced for a study of human T cells and chemical hapten exposure. Study results and caveats: TCRs above 1 in 1000 frequency did not change with DPC sensitization.

This clonotype was recorded a few times. As yet, its antigen is unknown. The ends were cut back, 2 bases at V and 2 bases at J, with 19 bases in the middle. The CDR3 has 16 amino acids. Germline values: CDR1 GTSNPN, CDR2 SVGIG (reference sequence). Whole blood that had not been fractionated was the source of extracted total RNA. The study's library attached unique molecular identifiers to single cDNA molecules. TCRdb processed the 5' RACE reads anew with MiXCR; each CDR3 protein has one entry. The sample shows tens of thousands of distinct CDR3 sequences, approximately 16% of them seen only once. The rearrangement joins TRBV30 to TRBJ2-7, with D tentatively TRBD2 (5 bases). The receptor was isolated from a female donor in good health. CDR3 nucleotides: TGTGCCTGGAGTAGGGAGTCCCCATACCCCACCTACGAGCAGTACTTC. Translated, it gives CAWSRESPYPTYEQYF.